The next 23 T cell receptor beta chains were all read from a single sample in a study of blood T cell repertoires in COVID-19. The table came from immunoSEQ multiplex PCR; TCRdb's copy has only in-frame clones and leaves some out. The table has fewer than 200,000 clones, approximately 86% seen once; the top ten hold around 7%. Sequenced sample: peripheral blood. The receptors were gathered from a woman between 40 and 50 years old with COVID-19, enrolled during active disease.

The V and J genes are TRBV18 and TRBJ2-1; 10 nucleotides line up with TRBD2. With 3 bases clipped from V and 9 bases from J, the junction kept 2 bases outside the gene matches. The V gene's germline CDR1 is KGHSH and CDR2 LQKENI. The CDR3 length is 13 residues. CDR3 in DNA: TGTGCCAGCTCACCTCCTAGCGGGAGTGAGCAGTTCTTC. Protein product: CASSPPSGSEQFF.

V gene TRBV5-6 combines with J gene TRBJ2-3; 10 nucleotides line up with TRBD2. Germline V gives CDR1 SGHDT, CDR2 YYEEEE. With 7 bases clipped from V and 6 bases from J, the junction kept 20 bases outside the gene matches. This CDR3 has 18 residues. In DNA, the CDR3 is TGTGCCAGCCGCGGGGATCTAGCGGGGGCCAATGTTGTCGATACGCAGTATTTT. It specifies CASRGDLAGANVVDTQYF.

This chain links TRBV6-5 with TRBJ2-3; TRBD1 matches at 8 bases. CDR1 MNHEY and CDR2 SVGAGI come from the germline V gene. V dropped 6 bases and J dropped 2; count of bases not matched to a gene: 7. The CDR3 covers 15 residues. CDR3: CASRQDRDATDTQYF. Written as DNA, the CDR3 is TGTGCCAGCAGGCAGGACAGGGATGCCACAGATACGCAGTATTTT.

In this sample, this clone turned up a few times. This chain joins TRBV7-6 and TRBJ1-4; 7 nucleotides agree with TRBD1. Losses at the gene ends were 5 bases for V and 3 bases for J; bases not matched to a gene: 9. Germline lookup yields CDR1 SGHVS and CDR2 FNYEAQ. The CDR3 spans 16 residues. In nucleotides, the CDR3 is TGTGCCAGCAGCCCCAATTCACAGGGGTCTAATGAAAAACTGTTTTTT. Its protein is CASSPNSQGSNEKLFF.

The CDR3 sequence is CASSDLDRGLYEQYF. CDR3 nucleotide sequence: TGTGCCAGCAGCGACCTGGACAGGGGGCTCTACGAGCAGTACTTC. This sequence joins TRBV11-1 and TRBJ2-7, with 11 bases fitting TRBD1. The germline gives CDR1 SGHAT, CDR2 FQDESV (reference sequence). With V trimmed by 5 bases and J by 3 bases, 6 bases remained unmatched. The CDR3 length is 15 residues.

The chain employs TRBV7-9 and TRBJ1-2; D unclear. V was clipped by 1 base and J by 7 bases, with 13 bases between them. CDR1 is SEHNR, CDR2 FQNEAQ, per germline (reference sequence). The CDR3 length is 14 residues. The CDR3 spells CASSLVPDDSGYTF. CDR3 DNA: TGTGCCAGCAGCTTAGTCCCCGATGACTCTGGCTACACCTTC.

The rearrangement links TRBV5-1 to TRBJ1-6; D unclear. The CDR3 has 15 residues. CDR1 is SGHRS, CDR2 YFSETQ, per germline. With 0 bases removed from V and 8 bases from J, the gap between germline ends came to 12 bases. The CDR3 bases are TGCGCCAGCAGCTTGGAATCAGGATCAGATTCACCCCTCCACTTT. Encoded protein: CASSLESGSDSPLHF.

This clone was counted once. CDR3 sequence: CASSFDAGSGELFF. CDR3 bases: TGTGCCAGCAGCTTTGATGCGGGGTCCGGGGAGCTGTTTTTT. V is TRBV11-1 and J is TRBJ2-2; D is perhaps TRBD2 (6 bases). Germline CDR1 reads SGHAT; CDR2 reads FQDESV (reference sequence). This CDR3 contains 14 residues. Trimming pared 3 bases from V and 6 bases from J, leaving 11 bases between.

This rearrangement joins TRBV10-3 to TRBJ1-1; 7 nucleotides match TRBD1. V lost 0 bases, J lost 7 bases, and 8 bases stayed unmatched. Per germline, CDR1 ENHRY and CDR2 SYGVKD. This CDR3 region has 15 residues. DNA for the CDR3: TGTGCCATCAGTGAGTCGTCCAGGGGGGCATATGAAGCTTTCTTT. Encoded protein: CAISESSRGAYEAFF.

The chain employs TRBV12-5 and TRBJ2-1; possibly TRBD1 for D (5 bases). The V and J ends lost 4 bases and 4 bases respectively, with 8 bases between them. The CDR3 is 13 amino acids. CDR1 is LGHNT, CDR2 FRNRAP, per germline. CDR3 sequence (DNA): TGTGCTAGTGGTTGGAAGGGGTACAATGAGCAGTTCTTC. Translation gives CASGWKGYNEQFF.

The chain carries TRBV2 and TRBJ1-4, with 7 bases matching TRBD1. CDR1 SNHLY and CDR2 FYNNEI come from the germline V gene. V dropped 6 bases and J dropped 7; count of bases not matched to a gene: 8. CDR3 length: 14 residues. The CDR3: CASRETGRSEKLFF. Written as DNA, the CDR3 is TGTGCCAGCAGGGAGACAGGGAGGAGTGAAAAACTGTTTTTT.

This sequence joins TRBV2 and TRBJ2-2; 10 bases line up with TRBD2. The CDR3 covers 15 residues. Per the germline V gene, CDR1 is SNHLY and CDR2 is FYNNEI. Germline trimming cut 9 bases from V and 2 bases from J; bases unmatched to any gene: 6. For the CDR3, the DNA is TGTGCCAGTACCTGGACTAGCGGAAACACCGGGGAGCTGTTTTTT. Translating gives CASTWTSGNTGELFF.

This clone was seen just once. The CDR3 DNA sequence: TGTGCCAGCAGTTCAGCGGGAGTAATCACCGGGGAGCTGTTTTTT. This gives the protein CASSSAGVITGELFF. The rearrangement joins TRBV6-5 to TRBJ2-2, with 8 positions matching TRBD2. This CDR3 has 15 amino acids. With 4 bases clipped from V and 4 bases from J, the junction kept 5 bases outside the gene matches. Per germline, CDR1 MNHEY and CDR2 SVGAGI.

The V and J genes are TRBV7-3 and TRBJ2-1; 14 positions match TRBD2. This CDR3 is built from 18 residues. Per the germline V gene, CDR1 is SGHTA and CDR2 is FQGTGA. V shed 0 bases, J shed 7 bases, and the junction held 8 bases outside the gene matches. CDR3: CASSLTTSGGAFSNEQFF. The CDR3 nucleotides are TGTGCCAGCAGCTTAACGACTAGCGGGGGGGCCTTCTCGAATGAGCAGTTCTTC.

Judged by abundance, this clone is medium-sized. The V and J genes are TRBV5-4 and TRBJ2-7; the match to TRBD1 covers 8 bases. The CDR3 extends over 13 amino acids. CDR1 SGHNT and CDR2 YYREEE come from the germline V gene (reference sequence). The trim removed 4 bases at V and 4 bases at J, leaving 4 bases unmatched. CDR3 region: CASSRQGRYEQYV. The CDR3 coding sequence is TGTGCCAGCAGCAGACAGGGGCGATACGAGCAGTACGTC.

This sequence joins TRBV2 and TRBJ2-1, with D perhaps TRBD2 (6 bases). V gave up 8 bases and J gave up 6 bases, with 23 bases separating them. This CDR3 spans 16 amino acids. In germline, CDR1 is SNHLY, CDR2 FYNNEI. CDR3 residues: CASPGDSSRSGNEQFF. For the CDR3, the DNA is TGTGCCAGCCCTGGGGACTCTTCCCGCTCGGGCAATGAGCAGTTCTTC.

CDR3 amino acids: CASSHDMNTEAFF. The DNA for the CDR3 is TGTGCCAGCAGCCACGACATGAACACTGAAGCTTTCTTT. The V call is TRBV7-9, the J call TRBJ1-1; D is unclear. This CDR3 contains 13 residues. V was cut by 5 bases and J by 0 bases, with 7 bases left in between. CDR1 and CDR2 from the germline V gene are SEHNR and FQNEAQ (reference sequence).

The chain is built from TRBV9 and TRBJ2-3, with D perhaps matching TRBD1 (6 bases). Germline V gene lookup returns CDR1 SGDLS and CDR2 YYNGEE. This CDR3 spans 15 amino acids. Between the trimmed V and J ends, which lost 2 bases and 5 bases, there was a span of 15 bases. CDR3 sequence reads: CASSVGLRGIDTQYF. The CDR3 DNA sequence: TGTGCCAGCAGCGTTGGCCTGAGGGGGATAGATACGCAGTATTTT.

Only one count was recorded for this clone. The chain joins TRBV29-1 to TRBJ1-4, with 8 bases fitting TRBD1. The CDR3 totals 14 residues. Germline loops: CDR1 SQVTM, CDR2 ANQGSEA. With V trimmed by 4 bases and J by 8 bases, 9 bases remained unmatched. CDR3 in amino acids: CSVVSGTGGEKLFF. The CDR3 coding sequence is TGCAGCGTTGTGTCTGGTACAGGGGGAGAAAAACTGTTTTTT.

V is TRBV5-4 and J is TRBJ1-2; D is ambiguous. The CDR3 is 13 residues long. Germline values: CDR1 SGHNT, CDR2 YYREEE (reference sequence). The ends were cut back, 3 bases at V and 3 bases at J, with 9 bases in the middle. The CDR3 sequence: CASSSTRDYGYTF. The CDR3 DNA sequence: TGTGCCAGCAGCTCGACCCGGGACTATGGCTACACCTTC.

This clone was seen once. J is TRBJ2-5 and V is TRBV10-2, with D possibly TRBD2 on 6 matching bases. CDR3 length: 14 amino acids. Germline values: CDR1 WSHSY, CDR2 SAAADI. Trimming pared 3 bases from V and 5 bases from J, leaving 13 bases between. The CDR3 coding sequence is TGCGCCAGCAGTGACTTTTCTAGCGCCGAGACCCAGTACTTC. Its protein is CASSDFSSAETQYF.

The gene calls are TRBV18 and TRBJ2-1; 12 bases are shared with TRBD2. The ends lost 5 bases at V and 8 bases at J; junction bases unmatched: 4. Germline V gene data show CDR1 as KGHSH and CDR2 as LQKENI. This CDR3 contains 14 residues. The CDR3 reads CASSSTSGGHEQFF. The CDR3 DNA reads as TGTGCCAGCTCATCGACTAGCGGGGGCCATGAGCAGTTCTTC.

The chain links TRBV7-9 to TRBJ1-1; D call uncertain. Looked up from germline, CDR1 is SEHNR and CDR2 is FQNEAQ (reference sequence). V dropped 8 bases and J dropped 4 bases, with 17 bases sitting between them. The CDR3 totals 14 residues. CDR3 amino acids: CASDKQSYGTEAFF. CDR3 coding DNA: TGTGCCAGCGACAAACAGAGCTACGGCACTGAAGCTTTCTTT.